The sequence of this T cell receptor beta chain was determined in a study of T cell clonality in common variable immunodeficiency. Overall study results and limits: Common variable immunodeficiency TCR beta sequences reportedly had fewer deletions and N-nucleotide insertions.

Here immunoSEQ multiplex PCR was the method, and the copy in TCRdb shows in-frame clones only, minus some. Observed in the sample are almost 20,000 clones, none of them singletons. In its sample, this clone was seen many times. Its matching antigen is unknown. Sequenced input: peripheral blood mononuclear cells. The sequence was collected from a human donor with common variable immunodeficiency.

The CDR3 sequence: CAWSVPGQGAYGYTF. The CDR3 DNA, read in part, is TGTGCCTGGAGTGTACCGGGACAGGGGGCCTATGGC. The chain carries TRBV30 and TRBJ1-2; TRBD1 matches at 12 bases. From the germline J gene comes the end of the CDR3, since the read stops 3 residues before it. The ends lost 0 bases at V and 4 bases at J; junction bases unmatched: 3. Germline loops: CDR1 GTSNPN, CDR2 SVGIG (reference sequence). There are 15 residues in the CDR3. Combining the CDR3 with reference TRBV30 and TRBJ1-2 gives the whole variable domain SQTIHQWPATLVQPVGSPLSLECTVEGTSNPNLYWYRQAAGRGLQLLFYSVGIGQISSEVPQNLSASRPQDRQFILSSKKLLLSDSGFYLCAWSVPGQGAYGYTFGSGTRLTVV.